The next 25 T cell receptor beta chains were all read from a single sample in a study of radiation and T cells in renal cell carcinoma. Sample time point: blood 2 weeks post-SBRT. Regarding treatment: 15 Gy SBRT to primary tumor, nephrectomy 4 weeks later. The repertoire was sequenced with immunoSEQ multiplex PCR; TCRdb's copy has only in-frame clones and lacks some. The table shows some 120,000 clones, with around 80% occurring only once. The specimen comprised blood, sampled from a patient whose treatment included radiotherapy and nephrectomy. These receptors all come from a man over 45 with renal cell carcinoma.

The rearrangement uses TRBV2 and TRBJ1-2, with D tentatively TRBD1 (5 bases). Per the germline V gene, CDR1 is SNHLY and CDR2 is FYNNEI. CDR3 length equals 15 residues. V shed 3 bases and J shed 4 bases, with 15 bases lying between them. The CDR3 loop reads CASSESAGGFYGYTF. In nucleotides, the CDR3 is TGTGCCAGCAGTGAGTCTGCGGGGGGGTTCTATGGCTACACCTTC. Full variable domain (outside the CDR3, taken from reference TRBV2 and TRBJ1-2): EPEVTQTPSHQVTQMGQEVILRCVPISNHLYFYWYRQILGQKVEFLVSFYNNEISEKSEIFDDQFSVERPDGSNFTLKIRSTKLEDSAMYFCASSESAGGFYGYTFGSGTRLTVV.

This sequence joins TRBV30 and TRBJ2-1; no definite D call. Looked up from germline, CDR1 is GTSNPN and CDR2 is SVGIG (reference sequence). Trimming took off 5 bases at V and 6 bases at J, with 11 bases between the two ends. This CDR3 is built from 12 residues. CDR3 amino acids: CAWGQEFNEQFF. CDR3 DNA sequence: TGTGCCTGGGGTCAGGAATTCAATGAGCAGTTCTTC.

The CDR3 DNA is TGTGCCAGCAGTTACGGGAAGGAGCTGTTTTTT. This codes for CASSYGKELFF. V usage is TRBV6-5 and J usage is TRBJ2-2; the D is unclear. The germline V and J ends were trimmed by 2 bases and 10 bases, with 5 bases remaining between them. There are 11 residues in the CDR3. Germline V gives CDR1 MNHEY, CDR2 SVGAGI.

This chain links TRBV5-1 with TRBJ2-3; TRBD2 is a possible D gene (5 bases). The germline CDR1 and CDR2 sequences are SGHRS and YFSETQ. This CDR3 comprises 14 residues. V lost 0 bases and J 6 bases, leaving 11 bases between the germline ends. The CDR3 loop is CASSLGLLLDTQYF. The CDR3 DNA reads TGCGCCAGCAGCTTGGGACTACTTTTGGATACGCAGTATTTT. The complete variable domain, with remaining parts taken from reference TRBV5-1 and TRBJ2-3, reads KAGVTQTPRYLIKTRGQQVTLSCSPISGHRSVSWYQQTPGQGLQFLFEYFSETQRNKGNFPGRFSGRQFSNSRSEMNVSTLELGDSALYLCASSLGLLLDTQYFGPGTRLTVL.

V is TRBV6-5 and J is TRBJ2-7; TRBD1 might be the D (5 bases). This CDR3 has 14 residues. Between the trimmed V and J ends, which lost 2 bases and 3 bases, there was a span of 11 bases. CDR1 is MNHEY and CDR2 is SVGAGI in the germline V gene. CDR3 sequence reads: CASSYRQGIYEQYF. The CDR3 DNA reads as TGTGCCAGCAGTTACCGTCAGGGAATCTACGAGCAGTACTTC.

This clone was detected only a few times. CDR3 sequence: CASRGDWDSDNEQFF. CDR3 nucleotide sequence: TGTGCCAGCAGGGGGGATTGGGACAGTGACAATGAGCAGTTCTTC. This chain connects TRBV25-1 to TRBJ2-1, with 7 bases matching TRBD1. V shed 6 bases, J shed 5 bases, and the junction held 10 bases outside the gene matches. The CDR3 totals 15 residues. The germline CDR1 and CDR2 sequences are MGHDK and SYGVNS.

CDR3 residues: CAIRTLTGTGEGNEQFF. The CDR3 coding sequence is TGTGCCATCAGGACCCTAACCGGGACAGGGGAAGGTAATGAGCAGTTCTTC. This chain uses TRBV10-3 with TRBJ2-1; 10 bases align to TRBD1. CDR1 and CDR2 (germline): ENHRY, SYGVKD. Trimming at V came to 6 bases and at J to 7 bases, leaving 15 bases not matched to a gene. The CDR3 is 17 residues long.

This clone was detected once. The V call is TRBV5-1, the J call TRBJ2-7, with D perhaps matching TRBD1 (5 bases). The V gene's germline CDR1 is SGHRS and CDR2 YFSETQ. CDR3 length: 14 residues. V lost 2 bases and J 2 bases, leaving 11 bases between the germline ends. The CDR3, as DNA: TGCGCCAGCAGCTTACTGACAGCTACCTACGAGCAGTACTTC. It yields the protein CASSLLTATYEQYF.

The table lists this clone with a count of one. The V and J genes are TRBV13 and TRBJ1-1; D is ambiguous. The CDR3 has 12 amino acids. Germline lookup yields CDR1 PRHDT and CDR2 FYEKMQ (reference sequence). V was clipped by 1 base and J by 9 bases, with 9 bases between them. DNA for the CDR3: TGTGCCAGCAGCTTAGCGGACTCCCAAGCTTTCTTT. Residues: CASSLADSQAFF.

The chain has TRBV20-1 and TRBJ1-2; the match to TRBD1 covers 7 bases. Germline trimming cut 6 bases from V and 8 bases from J; bases unmatched to any gene: 6. Per germline, CDR1 DFQATT and CDR2 SNEGSKA (reference sequence). The CDR3 has 11 amino acids. The CDR3, as DNA: TGCAGTGCCACAGGGGTTGGGGGCTACACCTTC. This translates into CSATGVGGYTF.

The chain uses TRBV6-1 and TRBJ2-7, with D possibly being TRBD2 (5 bases). Germline V gene data show CDR1 as MNHNS and CDR2 as SASEGT. This CDR3 spans 15 amino acids. Trimming removed 0 bases at V and 2 bases at J, with 11 bases between. The CDR3: CASSEASGNTYEQYF. The DNA for the CDR3 is TGTGCCAGCAGTGAAGCATCGGGAAACACCTACGAGCAGTACTTC.

This clone was observed once. The chain couples TRBV5-5 to TRBJ2-1; 11 nucleotides line up with TRBD2. V trimming: 0 bases; J trimming: 3 bases; junction bases outside the gene matches: 5. CDR3 size: 17 residues. Germline V gives CDR1 SGHKS, CDR2 YYEKEE (reference sequence). For the CDR3, the DNA is TGTGCCAGCAGCTTGGAACTAGCGGGAGTGCACTACAATGAGCAGTTCTTC. Residues: CASSLELAGVHYNEQFF.

The chain links TRBV30 to TRBJ1-2; D unresolved. The germline V gene encodes CDR1 GTSNPN and CDR2 SVGIG (reference sequence). The CDR3 contains 8 residues. In DNA, the CDR3 is TGTGGGGTGTATGGCTACACCTTC. Translation gives CGVYGYTF. The variable domain in full, completed from reference TRBV30 and TRBJ1-2, reads SQTIHQWPATLVQPVGSPLSLECTVEGTSNPNLYWYRQAAGRGLQLLFYSVGIGQISSEVPQNLSASRPQDRQFILSSKKLLLSDSGFYLCGVYGYTFGSGTRLTVV.

The CDR3 loop is CASSLTGETQYF. CDR3 DNA: TGTGCCAGCAGCTTGACGGGAGAGACCCAGTACTTC. The chain carries TRBV5-5 and TRBJ2-5; D is uncertain. Germline V lookup: CDR1 SGHKS, CDR2 YYEKEE (reference sequence). V lost 1 base and J 4 bases, leaving 5 bases between the germline ends. This CDR3 has 12 amino acids.

The J gene is TRBJ2-1, the V gene TRBV4-3; no clear D gene. From germline, CDR1 is LGHNA and CDR2 YSLEER. The CDR3 totals 16 residues. Deletions cut 0 bases from V and 1 base from J, with 10 bases between. As DNA, the CDR3 is TGCGCCAGCAGCCAAGACCCGGAAGGGTCCTACAATGAGCAGTTCTTC. Translation gives CASSQDPEGSYNEQFF.

The chain carries TRBV19 and TRBJ1-2; 11 bases line up with TRBD1. V gave up 5 bases and J gave up 4 bases; unmatched junction bases: 12. CDR3 length: 17 amino acids. Germline CDR1 is LNHDA and CDR2 is SQIVND (reference sequence). Here the CDR3 reads CASSSWTGGPSRYGYTF. As DNA, the CDR3 is TGTGCCAGTAGTTCTTGGACAGGGGGCCCTTCCCGCTATGGCTACACCTTC.

The gene calls are TRBV5-5 and TRBJ1-2; D remains ambiguous. V was cut by 0 bases and J by 1 base, with 13 bases left in between. Germline values: CDR1 SGHKS, CDR2 YYEKEE (reference sequence). CDR3 length: 16 amino acids. The CDR3 coding sequence is TGTGCCAGCAGCTTGGGACTGCCGGTATTTAACTATGGCTACACCTTC. This encodes CASSLGLPVFNYGYTF.

The V call is TRBV5-4, the J call TRBJ1-1, with D possibly matching TRBD1 (5 bases). The V gene lost 1 base and the J gene lost 1 base, with 8 bases spanning the gap. The CDR3 loop spans 14 amino acids. Germline values: CDR1 SGHNT, CDR2 YYREEE (reference sequence). DNA for the CDR3: TGTGCCAGCAGCTTGAATCAGGGGAACACTGAAGCTTTCTTT. As protein: CASSLNQGNTEAFF.

The table lists this clone with a few counts. The rearrangement links TRBV2 to TRBJ1-2, with 7 bases matching TRBD1. Germline CDR1 reads SNHLY; CDR2 reads FYNNEI. CDR3 length: 14 residues. The V and J ends lost 3 bases and 2 bases, in that order; junction bases with no gene match: 3. CDR3 nucleotide sequence: TGTGCCAGCAGTGATCAGGGGGGCAACTATGGCTACACCTTC. The encoded protein is CASSDQGGNYGYTF.

This chain uses TRBV6-5 with TRBJ1-2; the D is unclear. Trimming pared 0 bases from V and 8 bases from J, leaving 16 bases between. The CDR3 runs to 15 residues. CDR1 and CDR2 from the germline V gene are MNHEY and SVGAGI. DNA for the CDR3: TGTGCCAGCAGTTACTCTACAGTGACGCTGGGCGGCTACACCTTC. It yields the protein CASSYSTVTLGGYTF.

The chain has TRBV7-2 and TRBJ1-3; D gene unclear. The ends were cut back, 4 bases at V and 4 bases at J, with 2 bases in the middle. CDR1 is SGHTA and CDR2 is FQGNSA in the germline V gene. The CDR3 is 11 amino acids. CDR3 amino acids: CASSSGNTIYF. CDR3 bases: TGTGCCAGCAGCTCGGGAAACACCATATATTTT.

This chain uses TRBV6-5 with TRBJ1-1, with D unclear. Trimming shortened V by 0 bases and J by 4 bases, and 15 bases separated the two germline ends. The CDR3 is 16 residues long. Germline assignment: CDR1 MNHEY and CDR2 SVGAGI. The CDR3 bases are TGTGCCAGCAGTTACTCTGTCTCCACCCGAGGCACTGAAGCTTTCTTT. It translates to CASSYSVSTRGTEAFF.

This clone was observed once. The chain has TRBV9 and TRBJ2-7, with D unresolved. CDR3 length: 13 residues. Deletions cut 2 bases from V and 7 bases from J, with 13 bases between. CDR1 is SGDLS, CDR2 YYNGEE, per germline. CDR3 sequence: CASSVTPDGEQYF. The CDR3 DNA sequence: TGTGCCAGCAGCGTCACTCCCGACGGGGAGCAGTACTTC.

This sequence joins TRBV30 and TRBJ1-3, with TRBD1 as a possible D gene (5 bases). The length of the CDR3 is 16 residues. Trimming pared 0 bases from V and 0 bases from J, leaving 12 bases between. Germline-derived CDR1 and CDR2 are GTSNPN and SVGIG (reference sequence). CDR3 nucleotides: TGTGCCTGGAGTGTACTCGGGGGACTCTCTGGAAACACCATATATTTT. Amino acid sequence: CAWSVLGGLSGNTIYF. The whole variable domain, remainder taken from reference TRBV30 and TRBJ1-3, is SQTIHQWPATLVQPVGSPLSLECTVEGTSNPNLYWYRQAAGRGLQLLFYSVGIGQISSEVPQNLSASRPQDRQFILSSKKLLLSDSGFYLCAWSVLGGLSGNTIYFGEGSWLTVV.

There are many counts of this clone. The genes are TRBV9 and TRBJ1-1; D is unresolved. V gave up 1 base and J gave up 0 bases, with 19 bases separating them. This CDR3 is built from 18 residues. Germline loops: CDR1 SGDLS, CDR2 YYNGEE. The chain's CDR3 is CASSVKPRVKALNTEAFF. The CDR3 DNA reads TGTGCCAGCAGCGTAAAACCCCGGGTTAAGGCTCTGAACACTGAAGCTTTCTTT.